One and the same sample provided the 18 T cell receptor beta chains below, sequenced in a study of blood T cells in healthy people across ages. Through a sample-barcoded 5' primer and a J-beta primer mix, a second PCR was run for about 6 to 11 cycles. MiXCR was run by TCRdb on the 5' RACE reads, yielding one entry per CDR3 protein. This table holds around 870,000 distinct CDR3 sequences, 25% to 35% found once. The sequenced sample consisted of blood. These receptors were collected from a woman older than 75 in good health.

This sequence joins TRBV20-1 and TRBJ1-5; 8 bases are a match to TRBD1. V was pared by 3 bases and J by 3 bases, with 10 bases of the junction left unmatched. CDR3 length: 16 residues. The germline V gene has CDR1 DFQATT and CDR2 SNEGSKA (reference sequence). The DNA of the CDR3 is TGCAGTGCTAGCAGAACGGGACAGGCTAACAATCAGCCCCAGCATTTT. This encodes CSASRTGQANNQPQHF.

This clonotype has a count of ten or more. CDR3 in DNA: TGTGCCAGCAGTGGAGGGGGAAAGGCAGATGAAAAACTGTTTTTT. Translation: CASSGGGKADEKLFF. The chain has TRBV6-6 and TRBJ1-4; D perhaps matches TRBD1 (6 bases). In germline, CDR1 is MNHNY, CDR2 SVGAGI (reference sequence). V lost 5 bases, J lost 6 bases, and 16 bases lay in between. CDR3 length equals 15 residues.

This clonotype occurred many times. The chain has TRBV4-2 and TRBJ2-1; TRBD1 agrees at 9 bases. CDR1 LGHNA and CDR2 YNFKEQ come from the germline V gene. Unmatched junction bases numbered 3, after V lost 0 bases and J lost 0 bases. This CDR3 region has 17 residues. CDR3 protein: CASSQEADRGSYNEQFF. CDR3 bases: TGTGCCAGCAGCCAAGAAGCGGACAGGGGCTCCTACAATGAGCAGTTCTTC.

V is TRBV7-2 and J is TRBJ1-2; weak D call: TRBD1 (5 bases). The germline CDR1 and CDR2 sequences are SGHTA and FQGNSA. V gave up 5 bases and J gave up 4 bases, with 11 bases separating them. The CDR3 length is 13 residues. CDR3 sequence reads: CASSEGVLYGYTF. The CDR3 DNA follows: TGTGCCAGCAGCGAAGGGGTGCTCTATGGCTACACCTTC.

This clonotype has just a few counts. Its ends do not fully match the called genes, so a read error is possible. This sequence joins TRBV7-9 and TRBJ2-1; possible D gene TRBD1, 6 bases. The CDR3 contains 15 residues. Germline loops: CDR1 SEHNR, CDR2 FQNEAQ (reference sequence). The CDR3 DNA reads TGTGCCAGCAGCCTAACAGGGTCCTCCTGCAATGAGCAGTTCTTC. It is translated as CASSLTGSSCNEQFF.

Note on this clonotype: Lacking the conserved final phenylalanine or tryptophan, this CDR3 likely reflects a read error. The chain joins TRBV3-1 to TRBJ2-1; TRBD1 matches 12 bases. The CDR3 spans 16 residues. In germline, CDR1 is LGHDT, CDR2 YNNKEL (reference sequence). The V gene end was trimmed by 5 bases and the J gene end by 7 bases; junction bases not matched to a gene: 9. Here the CDR3 reads CASSKRGQGAGNEQFV. CDR3 DNA sequence: TGTGCCAGCAGCAAGAGGGGACAGGGGGCTGGTAATGAGCAGTTCGTA.

The V gene is TRBV15, the J gene TRBJ2-1, with 8 bases fitting TRBD2. With V trimmed by 3 bases and J by 8 bases, 9 bases remained unmatched. In germline, CDR1 is LNHNV, CDR2 YYDKDF (reference sequence). The CDR3 is made up of 15 amino acids. CDR3 DNA: TGTGCCACCAGCAGGGGACTAGAAACCGACGATGAGCAGTTCTTC. This sequence encodes CATSRGLETDDEQFF.

The genes are TRBV19 and TRBJ1-2; TRBD1 matches 8 bases. CDR1 is LNHDA and CDR2 is SQIVND in the germline V gene (reference sequence). The CDR3 has 15 residues. Trimming took 6 bases from V and 4 from J; bases not matched to a gene: 10. The CDR3 protein is CASSPRDRPFYGYTF. The CDR3 nucleotides are TGTGCCAGTAGCCCCCGGGACAGGCCCTTCTATGGCTACACCTTC.

In this sample, this clonotype turned up a few times. The chain employs TRBV7-9 and TRBJ1-4, with a tentative D call TRBD1 (6 bases). This CDR3 contains 18 residues. The V end was cut by 3 bases, the J end by 8 bases, with 25 bases between. Germline CDR1 reads SEHNR; CDR2 reads FQNEAQ (reference sequence). This CDR3 is CASSFPSERARGIEKLFF. DNA of the CDR3: TGTGCCAGCAGCTTCCCGTCGGAAAGGGCGAGGGGGATCGAAAAACTGTTTTTT.

The chain has TRBV18 and TRBJ1-6, with D perhaps matching TRBD1 (5 bases). CDR3 size: 14 residues. Germline-derived CDR1 and CDR2 are KGHSH and LQKENI. Trimming took off 2 bases at V and 12 bases at J, with 14 bases between the two ends. The CDR3 is CASSPGTGRRPLHF. The CDR3 DNA follows: TGTGCCAGCTCACCAGGGACGGGGAGAAGACCCCTCCACTTT.

This chain uses TRBV3-1 with TRBJ1-1; D is unclear. V lost 1 base and J 11 bases, leaving 11 bases between the germline ends. Germline values: CDR1 LGHDT, CDR2 YNNKEL (reference sequence). This CDR3 comprises 12 residues. The CDR3: CASSQGPNRAFF. The CDR3 DNA follows: TGTGCCAGCAGCCAAGGGCCGAACCGGGCTTTCTTT.

This clonotype was picked up a small number of times. V gene TRBV7-9 combines with J gene TRBJ2-2; D not resolved. V was shortened by 7 bases and J by 6 bases, with 12 bases between the two germline ends. The germline gives CDR1 SEHNR, CDR2 FQNEAQ (reference sequence). The CDR3 sequence is 13 residues long. CDR3 nucleotide sequence: TGTGCCAGCAACTACATAGGCGCCGGGGAGCTGTTTTTT. The encoded protein is CASNYIGAGELFF.

This clonotype was observed a handful of times. Its ends do not fully match the called genes, so a read error is possible. This rearrangement joins TRBV7-2 to TRBJ2-3, with D perhaps TRBD1 or TRBD2 (6 bases each). Germline CDR1 and CDR2: SGHTA and FQGNSA. The CDR3 totals 18 residues. The CDR3 DNA is TGTGCCGGCAGCCAGAGGGGTGTTCGGGGGCGCCCTGGTGATACGCAGTATTTT. This sequence encodes CAGSQRGVRGRPGDTQYF.

This clonotype has at least ten counts. The gene calls are TRBV30 and TRBJ2-1; 13 bases fit TRBD2. V was pared by 7 bases and J by 9 bases, with 9 bases of the junction left unmatched. The CDR3 is 14 amino acids. Germline CDR1 GTSNPN, CDR2 SVGIG (reference sequence). CDR3 coding DNA: TGTGCCTTCACACGACGACTAGCGGGGGGTGAGCAGTTCTTC. Protein sequence: CAFTRRLAGGEQFF.

The genes are TRBV3-1 and TRBJ1-1, with 9 bases aligning to TRBD1. Germline V gives CDR1 LGHDT, CDR2 YNNKEL (reference sequence). This CDR3 comprises 15 residues. J lost 4 bases, V lost 3 bases, and 6 bases had no gene match. The CDR3 protein is CASSHTDRGGTEAFF. The CDR3 DNA is TGTGCCAGCAGCCATACGGACAGGGGTGGCACTGAAGCTTTCTTT. Filled out from reference TRBV3-1 and TRBJ1-1, the complete variable domain reads DTAVSQTPKYLVTQMGNDKSIKCEQNLGHDTMYWYKQDSKKFLKIMFSYNNKELIINETVPNRFSPKSPDKAHLNLHINSLELGDSAVYFCASSHTDRGGTEAFFGQGTRLTVV.

The chain uses TRBV30 and TRBJ1-2; D perhaps matches TRBD1 (5 bases). V lost 2 bases and J lost 9, with 16 bases in between. Germline CDR1 GTSNPN, CDR2 SVGIG (reference sequence). The CDR3 has 13 residues. The CDR3 DNA follows: TGTGCCTGGAGTACCATCTTAGACAGAAGCTACACCTTC. Protein product: CAWSTILDRSYTF.

This clonotype appeared a few times. A clone one base away is much larger, so this may be a read error. V and J are TRBV29-1 and TRBJ1-2, with 8 nucleotides matching TRBD1. V lost 6 bases to trimming and J lost 3 bases; unmatched junction nucleotides: 6. Germline loops: CDR1 SQVTM, CDR2 ANQGSEA. This CDR3 has 13 amino acids. The CDR3 sequence: CSVCRGPDYGYTF. CDR3 DNA: TGCAGCGTGTGCAGGGGGCCGGACTATGGCTACACCTTC.

The V and J genes are TRBV19 and TRBJ1-5, with 9 bases aligning to TRBD1. This CDR3 is 16 amino acids long. V trimming: 6 bases; J trimming: 6 bases; junction bases outside the gene matches: 12. Germline values: CDR1 LNHDA, CDR2 SQIVND (reference sequence). The CDR3, as DNA: TGTGCCAGTAGACTCTTGGACAGGGGATTTAGTCAGCCCCAGCATTTT. Its protein product is CASRLLDRGFSQPQHF. The variable domain in full, with the rest retrieved from reference TRBV19 and TRBJ1-5, is DGGITQSPKYLFRKEGQNVTLSCEQNLNHDAMYWYRQDPGQGLRLIYYSQIVNDFQKGDIAEGYSVSREKKESFPLTVTSAQKNPTAFYLCASRLLDRGFSQPQHFGDGTRLSIL.